Described below is a single T cell receptor (beta chain) sequence and its context. V was pared by 0 bases and J by 3 bases, with 15 bases between. The V gene's germline CDR1 is GTSNPN and CDR2 SVGIG (reference sequence). The CDR3 spans 15 residues. Produced via immunoSEQ multiplex PCR; TCRdb's table is partial and in-frame only. The sample contains about 97,000 clones, around 84% of which appear only once. The data were obtained in a study of T cell responses to AZD1222 COVID-19 vaccine. The source of this sequence is an adult in good health. The sequencing used peripheral blood, collected on day 0 of AZD1222 vaccination. This chain joins TRBV30 and TRBJ2-7; possibly TRBD1 or TRBD2 for D (5 bases each). The CDR3 DNA reads TGTGCCTGGAGTGTTGGTGGGGGACGTTTCTACGAGCAGTACTTC. This sequence encodes CAWSVGGGRFYEQYF.